The 22 T cell receptor beta chains given below trace back to one sample, sequenced in a study of response to subunit inactivated influenza vaccine. TCRdb reanalysed the RT-PCR reads using MiXCR and keeps one entry per CDR3 protein. The profile shows about 570,000 distinct CDR3 sequences, 11% of them singletons. These data are also associated with another study on T cells expressing NK-cell markers. This second study notes: A 5'RACE template switching approach incorporating UMIs was used to make TCR beta cDNA.

Specimen: PBMCs from blood, collected on the day of vaccination. Receptor source: a man aged 45-65 years who received an inactivated influenza vaccine.

The chain employs TRBV27 and TRBJ2-7, with 7 bases identical to TRBD2. V was pared by 3 bases and J by 5 bases, with 7 bases of the junction left unmatched. The CDR3 covers 14 residues. The germline V gene encodes CDR1 MNHEY and CDR2 SMNVEV (reference sequence). CDR3 loop: CASSFGAGLNEQYF. The CDR3 coding sequence is TGTGCCAGCAGTTTTGGAGCGGGATTGAACGAGCAGTACTTC.

The chain is built from TRBV24-1 and TRBJ2-2, with 8 bases fitting TRBD1. The V and J ends lost 4 bases and 1 base, in that order; junction bases with no gene match: 4. In germline, CDR1 is KGHDR, CDR2 SFDVKD. This CDR3 is built from 16 residues. The CDR3 DNA reads as TGTGCCACCAGTGACCCCGGGACAGGGAACACCGGGGAGCTGTTTTTT. Translation: CATSDPGTGNTGELFF.

Only a few counts were recorded for this clonotype. The chain employs TRBV12-3 or TRBV12-4 and TRBJ2-7; maybe TRBD1 (6 bases). This CDR3 spans 17 amino acids. Between the trimmed V and J ends, which lost 5 bases and 1 base, there was a span of 21 bases. CDR3 protein: CASSPIPRQEVSYEQYF. The CDR3 nucleotides are TGTGCCAGCAGTCCAATTCCCAGACAGGAGGTATCCTACGAGCAGTACTTC.

This clonotype occurred a few times. Germline and junction disagree at one end, which may indicate a read error. In DNA form, the CDR3 reads TGTGCCAGCAGTTTAGAGGGAACGGGCTCCTACGAGCAGTACTTC. It is translated as CASSLEGTGSYEQYF. This sequence joins TRBV5-1 and TRBJ2-7; a weak D match, TRBD2 (5 bases). This CDR3 region has 15 residues. The germline V gene has CDR1 SGHRS and CDR2 YFSETQ.

The table lists this clonotype with a few counts. This sequence joins TRBV27 and TRBJ1-1; D remains unclear. V was pared by 0 bases and J by 1 base, with 6 bases between. Per germline, CDR1 MNHEY and CDR2 SMNVEV (reference sequence). This CDR3 is 14 amino acids long. CDR3 DNA sequence: TGTGCCAGCAGTTTATCGCCAACGAACACTGAAGCTTTCTTT. This codes for CASSLSPTNTEAFF.

Here the CDR3 DNA reads TGTGCCAGCAGCCAAAAGGGTTACGGCTTAAATGAGCAGTTCTTC. Translation: CASSQKGYGLNEQFF. This sequence joins TRBV14 and TRBJ2-1; no definite D call. Between the trimmed V and J ends, which lost 2 bases and 7 bases, there was a span of 15 bases. This CDR3 spans 15 amino acids. Germline V gene lookup returns CDR1 SGHDN and CDR2 FVKESK. Full variable domain (outside the CDR3, taken from reference TRBV14 and TRBJ2-1): EAGVTQFPSHSVIEKGQTVTLRCDPISGHDNLYWYRRVMGKEIKFLLHFVKESKQDESGMPNNRFLAERTGGTYSTLKVQPAELEDSGVYFCASSQKGYGLNEQFFGPGTRLTVL.

As concerns this clonotype: Given a much more abundant clone one base away, this may be a read error. The chain is built from TRBV4-3 and TRBJ2-1; TRBD1 is a possible D gene (5 bases). The V end lost 0 bases, the J end lost 5 bases, and 11 bases lay between the germline ends. Germline V CDR1 and CDR2: LGHNA, YSLEER. The CDR3 extends over 15 amino acids. The CDR3 sequence: CASSQDRGFNNEQFF. CDR3 sequence (DNA): TGCGCCAGCAGCCAAGATAGGGGCTTTAACAATGAGCAGTTCTTC.

The V call is TRBV6-2 or TRBV6-3, the J call TRBJ2-1; tentative D call: TRBD2 (5 bases). Germline V CDR1 and CDR2: MNHEY, SVGEGT. The V gene lost 3 bases and the J gene lost 7 bases, with 16 bases spanning the gap. The CDR3 extends over 15 amino acids. The CDR3 protein is CASSYVHLLVNEQFF. In DNA form, the CDR3 reads TGTGCCAGCAGTTATGTTCATCTACTAGTGAATGAGCAGTTCTTC.

This chain connects TRBV9 to TRBJ2-6; D ambiguous. In germline, CDR1 is SGDLS, CDR2 YYNGEE. The CDR3 contains 14 residues. Between the trimmed V and J ends, which lost 7 bases and 4 bases, there was a span of 12 bases. CDR3 coding DNA: TGTGCCAGCGGTGGGCAGGCCGGGGCCAACGTCCTGACTTTC. As protein: CASGGQAGANVLTF. The full variable domain, in which reference TRBV9 and TRBJ2-6 provide the parts outside the CDR3, is DSGVTQTPKHLITATGQRVTLRCSPRSGDLSVYWYQQSLDQGLQFLIQYYNGEERAKGNILERFSAQQFPDLHSELNLSSLELGDSALYFCASGGQAGANVLTFGAGSRLTVL.

This clonotype was seen ten or more times. V gene TRBV15 combines with J gene TRBJ1-1; D ambiguous. The CDR3 totals 14 residues. Germline V gene data show CDR1 as LNHNV and CDR2 as YYDKDF (reference sequence). Trimming removed 2 bases at V and 1 base at J, with 8 bases between. CDR3 in amino acids: CATSRRTENTEAFF. The DNA for the CDR3 is TGTGCCACCAGCAGAAGGACGGAGAACACTGAAGCTTTCTTT.

V is TRBV6-2 or TRBV6-3 and J is TRBJ2-7, with D tentatively TRBD1 (5 bases). CDR3 length equals 16 residues. With 2 bases removed from V and 2 bases from J, the gap between germline ends came to 16 bases. The germline gives CDR1 MNHEY, CDR2 SVGEGT. Here the CDR3 DNA reads TGTGCCAGCAGTTACCGGAGACAGTGCCCCCCCTACGAGCAGTACTTC. Translated: CASSYRRQCPPYEQYF.

This clonotype was seen a handful of times. This chain connects TRBV29-1 to TRBJ2-4; D remains ambiguous. Trimming pared 5 bases from V and 4 bases from J, leaving 9 bases between. CDR1 is SQVTM and CDR2 is ANQGSEA in the germline V gene. CDR3 length: 12 amino acids. CDR3 residues: CSVMGSKNIQYF. CDR3 coding DNA: TGCAGCGTTATGGGCAGTAAAAACATTCAGTACTTC.

The chain links TRBV12-3 or TRBV12-4 to TRBJ2-7, with 10 bases matching TRBD1. CDR3 length equals 15 residues. J was trimmed by 5 bases and V by 3 bases; bases with no gene match: 7. The CDR3 loop is CASSFLGQGLDEQYF. Written as DNA, the CDR3 is TGTGCCAGCAGTTTCTTGGGACAGGGGCTTGACGAGCAGTACTTC.

This clonotype was seen more than once but under ten times. This chain connects TRBV6-2 or TRBV6-3 to TRBJ2-7; D gene ambiguous. Trimming removed 2 bases at V and 0 bases at J, with 8 bases between. The CDR3 is 14 residues long. CDR1 and CDR2 (germline): MNHEY, SVGEGT. In nucleotides, the CDR3 is TGTGCCAGCAGTTACCAGGTCCGCTCCTACGAGCAGTACTTC. It specifies CASSYQVRSYEQYF.

The chain uses TRBV12-3 or TRBV12-4 and TRBJ2-5, with D perhaps matching TRBD2 (5 bases). The CDR3 contains 13 residues. Trimming took off 3 bases at V and 3 bases at J, with 8 bases between the two ends. CDR3 protein: CASSFSREETQYF. DNA of the CDR3: TGTGCCAGCAGTTTCTCGCGGGAAGAGACCCAGTACTTC.

V is TRBV20-1 and J is TRBJ1-3; D call uncertain. The CDR3 is 12 amino acids. CDR1 DFQATT and CDR2 SNEGSKA come from the germline V gene (reference sequence). Between the trimmed V and J ends, which lost 1 base and 7 bases, there was a span of 8 bases. CDR3 in amino acids: CSARGEGNTIYF. DNA of the CDR3: TGCAGTGCTAGAGGTGAAGGGAACACCATATATTTT.

The chain combines TRBV27 with TRBJ2-7; TRBD1 aligns across 9 bases. Germline trimming cut 0 bases from V and 2 bases from J; bases unmatched to any gene: 5. Germline V gene data show CDR1 as MNHEY and CDR2 as SMNVEV (reference sequence). The CDR3 is made up of 16 amino acids. The CDR3 sequence: CASSLSVGTGTYEQYF. The DNA for the CDR3 is TGTGCCAGCAGTTTATCGGTTGGGACAGGGACCTACGAGCAGTACTTC.

This chain links TRBV5-5 with TRBJ2-1; D is perhaps TRBD2 (7 bases). Trimming stripped 0 bases from V and 5 bases from J, with 15 bases between. There are 16 residues in the CDR3. CDR1 and CDR2 from the germline V gene are SGHKS and YYEKEE (reference sequence). The CDR3 sequence is CASSLGEGGEHNEQFF. In DNA, the CDR3 is TGTGCCAGCAGCTTGGGTGAGGGGGGGGAACACAATGAGCAGTTCTTC.

This sequence joins TRBV6-5 and TRBJ1-4, with unresolved D. V gave up 0 bases and J gave up 7 bases, with 9 bases separating them. The CDR3 extends over 14 amino acids. Germline V gene sequence: CDR1 MNHEY, CDR2 SVGAGI. The CDR3 DNA follows: TGTGCCAGCAGTTACTCCCCGGGAGGTGAAAAACTGTTTTTT. Translating it yields CASSYSPGGEKLFF.

The chain has TRBV5-5 and TRBJ1-1; D unresolved. The CDR3 is 14 amino acids. V was shortened by 1 base and J by 0 bases, with 7 bases between the two germline ends. Germline V gives CDR1 SGHKS, CDR2 YYEKEE (reference sequence). The DNA for the CDR3 is TGTGCCAGCAGCTTGAAACAGTTGAACACTGAAGCTTTCTTT. This codes for CASSLKQLNTEAFF.

CDR3 sequence: CASSQDRFGTRTTDTQYF. For the CDR3, the DNA is TGCGCCAGCAGCCAAGATCGGTTCGGGACAAGGACTACAGATACGCAGTATTTT. The chain carries TRBV4-3 and TRBJ2-3; tentatively, D is TRBD1 (6 bases). The CDR3 sequence is 18 residues long. Trimming stripped 0 bases from V and 3 bases from J, with 19 bases between. The germline gives CDR1 LGHNA, CDR2 YSLEER.

This clonotype was picked up a small number of times. The V call is TRBV12-3 or TRBV12-4, the J call TRBJ1-2; D may be TRBD1 (5 bases). V was shortened by 8 bases and J by 4 bases, with 20 bases between the two germline ends. The CDR3 contains 15 residues. Written as DNA, the CDR3 is TGTGCCAGCGGAGGGGCGTTTTCGCCCTTCTATGGCTACACCTTC. Protein product: CASGGAFSPFYGYTF.